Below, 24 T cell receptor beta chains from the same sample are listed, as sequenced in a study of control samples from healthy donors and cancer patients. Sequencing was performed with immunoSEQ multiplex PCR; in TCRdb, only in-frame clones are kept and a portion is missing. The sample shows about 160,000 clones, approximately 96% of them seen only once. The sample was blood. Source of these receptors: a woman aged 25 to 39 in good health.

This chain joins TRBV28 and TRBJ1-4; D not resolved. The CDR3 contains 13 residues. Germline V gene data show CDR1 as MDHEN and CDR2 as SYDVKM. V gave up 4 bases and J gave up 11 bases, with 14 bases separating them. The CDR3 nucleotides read TGTGCCAGCAGTTCGCCCGGACTGTCGAAACTGTTTTTT. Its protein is CASSSPGLSKLFF.

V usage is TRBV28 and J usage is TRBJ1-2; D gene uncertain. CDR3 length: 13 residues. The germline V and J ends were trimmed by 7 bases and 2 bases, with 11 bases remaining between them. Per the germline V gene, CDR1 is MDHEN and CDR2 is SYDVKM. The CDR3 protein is CASTLGRNYGYTF. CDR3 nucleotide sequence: TGTGCCAGCACCTTAGGAAGAAACTATGGCTACACCTTC.

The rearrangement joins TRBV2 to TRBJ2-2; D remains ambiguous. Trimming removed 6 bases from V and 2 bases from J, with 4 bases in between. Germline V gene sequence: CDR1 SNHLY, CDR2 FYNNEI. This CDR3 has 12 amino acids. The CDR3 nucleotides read TGTGCCAGCAGAACCAACACCGGGGAGCTGTTTTTT. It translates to CASRTNTGELFF.

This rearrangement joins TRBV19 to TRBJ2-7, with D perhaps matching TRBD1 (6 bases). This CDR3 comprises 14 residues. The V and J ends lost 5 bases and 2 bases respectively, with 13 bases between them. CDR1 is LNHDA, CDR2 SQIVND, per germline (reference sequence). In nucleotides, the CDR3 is TGTGCCAGTAGTGGGACAAACCCCCCCTACGAGCAGTACTTC. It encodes CASSGTNPPYEQYF.

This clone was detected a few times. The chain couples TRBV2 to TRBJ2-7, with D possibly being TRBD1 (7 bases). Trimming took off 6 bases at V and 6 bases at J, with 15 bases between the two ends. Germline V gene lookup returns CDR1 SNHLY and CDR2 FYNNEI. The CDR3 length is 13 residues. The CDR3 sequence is CASRTGRRGEQYF. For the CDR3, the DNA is TGTGCCAGCAGGACAGGGAGGAGAGGCGAGCAGTACTTC.

CDR3 sequence: CASSVRTGGNSNQPQHF. CDR3 bases: TGTGCCAGCAGCGTACGGACAGGGGGCAATAGCAATCAGCCCCAGCATTTT. The chain couples TRBV21-1 to TRBJ1-5; the DNA was not used to check the table's D call, TRBD1. TRBV21-1 is a recognized pseudogene. The CDR3 has 17 residues.

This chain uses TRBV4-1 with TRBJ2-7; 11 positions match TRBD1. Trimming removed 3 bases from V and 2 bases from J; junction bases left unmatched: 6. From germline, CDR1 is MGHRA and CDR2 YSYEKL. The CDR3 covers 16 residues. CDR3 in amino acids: CASSQDPGQGAYEQYF. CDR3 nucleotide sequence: TGCGCCAGCAGCCAGGACCCGGGACAGGGGGCCTACGAGCAGTACTTC.

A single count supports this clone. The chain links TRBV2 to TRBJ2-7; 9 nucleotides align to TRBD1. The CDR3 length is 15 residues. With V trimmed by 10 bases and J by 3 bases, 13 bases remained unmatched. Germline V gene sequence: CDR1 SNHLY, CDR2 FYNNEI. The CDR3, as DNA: TGTGCCACTCAACAGGGGGCCCAAACATACTACGAGCAGTACTTC. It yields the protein CATQQGAQTYYEQYF.

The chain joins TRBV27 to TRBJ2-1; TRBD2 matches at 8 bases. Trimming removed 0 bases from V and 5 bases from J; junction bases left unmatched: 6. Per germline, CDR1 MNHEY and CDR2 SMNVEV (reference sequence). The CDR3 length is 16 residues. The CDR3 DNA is TGTGCCAGCAGTTTATCCGTGGCGGGAGGCAACAATGAGCAGTTCTTC. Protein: CASSLSVAGGNNEQFF.

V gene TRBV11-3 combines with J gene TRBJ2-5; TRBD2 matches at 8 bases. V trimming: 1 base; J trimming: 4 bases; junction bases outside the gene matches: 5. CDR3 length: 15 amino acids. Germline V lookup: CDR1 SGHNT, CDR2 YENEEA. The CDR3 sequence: CASSLGGGRSETQYF. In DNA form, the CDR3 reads TGTGCCAGCAGCTTAGGAGGCGGGAGGTCAGAGACCCAGTACTTC.

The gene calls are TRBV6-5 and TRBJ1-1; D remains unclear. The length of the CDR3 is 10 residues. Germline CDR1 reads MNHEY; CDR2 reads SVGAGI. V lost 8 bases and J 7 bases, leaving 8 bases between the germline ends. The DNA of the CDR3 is TGTGCCAGCGTGAGCGGTGAAGCTTTCTTT. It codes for CASVSGEAFF.

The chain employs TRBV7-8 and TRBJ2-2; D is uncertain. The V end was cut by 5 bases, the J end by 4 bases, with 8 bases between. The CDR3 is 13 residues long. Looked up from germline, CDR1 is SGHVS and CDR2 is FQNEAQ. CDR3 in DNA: TGTGCCAGCAGCCCCCTAGGCACCGGGGAGCTGTTTTTT. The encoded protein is CASSPLGTGELFF.

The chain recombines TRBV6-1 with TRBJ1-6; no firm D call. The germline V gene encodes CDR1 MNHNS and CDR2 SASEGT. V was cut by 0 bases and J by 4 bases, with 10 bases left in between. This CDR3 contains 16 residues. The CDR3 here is CASSEASGSYNSPLHF. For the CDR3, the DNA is TGTGCCAGCAGTGAAGCCTCTGGGTCTTATAATTCACCCCTCCACTTT.

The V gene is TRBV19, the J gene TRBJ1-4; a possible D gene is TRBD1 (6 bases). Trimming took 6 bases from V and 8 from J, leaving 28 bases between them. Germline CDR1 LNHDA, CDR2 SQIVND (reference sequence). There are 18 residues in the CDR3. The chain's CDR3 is CASRSGQRTPRSAEKLFF. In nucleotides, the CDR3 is TGTGCCAGTAGGAGCGGACAGAGGACCCCAAGGTCGGCGGAAAAACTGTTTTTT.

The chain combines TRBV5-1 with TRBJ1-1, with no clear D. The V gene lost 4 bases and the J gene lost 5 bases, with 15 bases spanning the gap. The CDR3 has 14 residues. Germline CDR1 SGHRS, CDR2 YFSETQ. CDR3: CASSPLPMGTEAFF. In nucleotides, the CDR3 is TGCGCCAGCAGCCCCCTACCCATGGGAACTGAAGCTTTCTTT.

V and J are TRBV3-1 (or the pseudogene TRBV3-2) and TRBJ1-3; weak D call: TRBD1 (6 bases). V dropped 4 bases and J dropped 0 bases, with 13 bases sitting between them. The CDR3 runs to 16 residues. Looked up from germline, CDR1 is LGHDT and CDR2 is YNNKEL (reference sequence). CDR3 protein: CASSRSDRISGNTIYF. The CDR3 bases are TGTGCCAGCAGCCGATCAGACAGGATCTCTGGAAACACCATATATTTT.

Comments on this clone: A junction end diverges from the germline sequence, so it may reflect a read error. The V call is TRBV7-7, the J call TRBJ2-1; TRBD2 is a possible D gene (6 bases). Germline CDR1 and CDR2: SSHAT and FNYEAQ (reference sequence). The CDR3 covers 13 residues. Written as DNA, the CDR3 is TGTGCTAGCAGCTTATCACTAGCCGATGAGCAGTTCTTC. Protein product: CASSLSLADEQFF.

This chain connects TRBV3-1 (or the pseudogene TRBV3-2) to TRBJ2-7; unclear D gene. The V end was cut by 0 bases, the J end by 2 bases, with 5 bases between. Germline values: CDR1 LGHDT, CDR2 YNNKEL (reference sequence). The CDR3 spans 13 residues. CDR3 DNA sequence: TGTGCCAGCAGCCAAGATCCGGCCTACGAGCAGTACTTC. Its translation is CASSQDPAYEQYF.

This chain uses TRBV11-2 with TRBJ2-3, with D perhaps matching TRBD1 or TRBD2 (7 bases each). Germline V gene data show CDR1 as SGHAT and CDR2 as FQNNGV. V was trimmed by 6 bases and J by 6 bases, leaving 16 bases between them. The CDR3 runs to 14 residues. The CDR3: CASSPRGGRDTQYF. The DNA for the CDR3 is TGTGCCAGCAGTCCCAGGGGGGGCCGGGATACGCAGTATTTT.

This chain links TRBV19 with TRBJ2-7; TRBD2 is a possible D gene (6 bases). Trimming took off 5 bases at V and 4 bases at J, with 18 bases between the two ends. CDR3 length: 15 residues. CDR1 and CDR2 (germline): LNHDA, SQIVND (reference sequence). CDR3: CASSPVTYSGYEQYF. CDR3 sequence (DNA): TGTGCCAGTAGTCCAGTCACTTATAGCGGATACGAGCAGTACTTC.

The DNA of the CDR3 is TGTGCCTGGACCAAAGCGGGGGGGCTCCTCAATGAGCAGTTCTTC. This encodes CAWTKAGGLLNEQFF. V and J are TRBV30 and TRBJ2-1; 10 bases map to TRBD2. The CDR3 is 15 amino acids. The V segment lost 4 bases and the J segment 6 bases; nucleotides outside the gene matches: 9. CDR1 is GTSNPN, CDR2 SVGIG, per germline (reference sequence).

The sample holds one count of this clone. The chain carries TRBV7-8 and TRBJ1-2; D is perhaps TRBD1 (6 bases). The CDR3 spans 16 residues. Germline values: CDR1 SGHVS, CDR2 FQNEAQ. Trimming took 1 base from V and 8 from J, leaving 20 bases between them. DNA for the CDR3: TGTGCCAGCAGCTTAGAACCGGGACACCCTTTTTTAGGCTACACCTTC. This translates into CASSLEPGHPFLGYTF.

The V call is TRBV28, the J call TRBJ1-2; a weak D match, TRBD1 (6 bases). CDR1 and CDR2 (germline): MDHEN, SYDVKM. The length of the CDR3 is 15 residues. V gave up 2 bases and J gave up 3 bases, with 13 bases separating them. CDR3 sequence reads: CASSLADTGYYGYTF. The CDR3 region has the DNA TGTGCCAGCAGTTTAGCCGATACAGGGTACTATGGCTACACCTTC.

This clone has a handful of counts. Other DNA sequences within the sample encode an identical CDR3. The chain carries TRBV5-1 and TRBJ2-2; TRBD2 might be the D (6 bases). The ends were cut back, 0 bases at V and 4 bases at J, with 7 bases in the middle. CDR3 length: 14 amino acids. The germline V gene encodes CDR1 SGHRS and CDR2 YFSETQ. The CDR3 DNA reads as TGCGCCAGCAGCTTGGTAGCGGCCACCGGGGAGCTGTTTTTT. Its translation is CASSLVAATGELFF.